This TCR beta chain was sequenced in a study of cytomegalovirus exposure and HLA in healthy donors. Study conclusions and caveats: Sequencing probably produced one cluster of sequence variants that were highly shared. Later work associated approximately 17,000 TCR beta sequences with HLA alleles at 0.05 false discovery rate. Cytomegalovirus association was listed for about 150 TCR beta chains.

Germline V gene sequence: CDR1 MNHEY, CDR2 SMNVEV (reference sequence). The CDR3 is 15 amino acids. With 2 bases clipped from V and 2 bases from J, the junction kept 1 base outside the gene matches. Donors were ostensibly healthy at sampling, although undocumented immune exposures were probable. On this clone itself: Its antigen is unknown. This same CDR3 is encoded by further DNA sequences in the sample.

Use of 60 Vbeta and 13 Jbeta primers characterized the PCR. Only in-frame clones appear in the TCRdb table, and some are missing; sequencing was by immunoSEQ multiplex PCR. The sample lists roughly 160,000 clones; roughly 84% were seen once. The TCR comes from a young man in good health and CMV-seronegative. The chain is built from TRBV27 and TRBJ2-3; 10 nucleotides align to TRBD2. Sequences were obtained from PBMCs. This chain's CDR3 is CASSLLAGATDTQYF. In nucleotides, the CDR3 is TGTGCCAGCAGTTTACTAGCGGGAGCCACAGATACGCAGTATTTT.